The clone carrying this T cell receptor beta chain was detected only a few times. As yet, its antigen is unknown. All donors participated as healthy donors of bone marrow. After removal of 1 base from V and 6 bases from J, the junction contained 10 bases not matched to a gene. The germline V gene has CDR1 MGHRA and CDR2 YSYEKL. This CDR3 is built from 18 residues. This specimen comes from a study of cytomegalovirus exposure and HLA in healthy donors. Study outcomes and limitations: Indistinguishable V segments, including TRBV6-2 and TRBV6-3, were excluded. In a later analysis, HLA-associated TCR beta chains were more clonally expanded than equally common others.

Both 60 Vbeta primers and 13 Jbeta primers went into the PCR. The data were produced by immunoSEQ multiplex PCR, yet TCRdb's version contains in-frame clones alone and is incomplete. The table lists fewer than 150,000 clones, 75% to 80% of them singletons. This TCR came from a man younger than 45 in good health and CMV-seronegative. J is TRBJ2-1 and V is TRBV4-1, with TRBD2 matching over 12 bases. Specimen: PBMCs. CDR3 nucleotide sequence: TGCGCCAGCAGCCAAGTCGACCTGGGACTAGCGGGCCTCAATGAGCAGTTCTTC. It specifies CASSQVDLGLAGLNEQFF.